The present TCR beta chain was sequenced within a study of blood T cell repertoires in COVID-19. The wider study: COVID-19 samples from acute and convalescent phases originated in the United States, Italy and Spain. In each case, the material was cDNA or gDNA derived from T cells, B-cell-depleted T cells, or PBMCs.

Methods used by the authors: It was from reference gene primer amplification that nucleated cell counts were estimated. Assay: immunoSEQ multiplex PCR; the TCRdb copy retains only in-frame clones and omits some. Clone size and V and J calls were adopted from that table, with D and trimming inferred from the DNA. The sample has tens of thousands of clones, 88% seen once. The CDR3 is made up of 12 amino acids. Trimming stripped 7 bases from V and 4 bases from J, with 8 bases between. The germline gives CDR1 SNHLY, CDR2 FYNNEI. The V and J genes are TRBV2 and TRBJ1-3; weak D call: TRBD1 (5 bases). The source is a woman of 80 years or more with acute or convalescent COVID-19. Sequenced: peripheral blood. CDR3 sequence (DNA): TGTGCCAGCACCGACAGAGGAAACACCATATATTTT. Residues: CASTDRGNTIYF.